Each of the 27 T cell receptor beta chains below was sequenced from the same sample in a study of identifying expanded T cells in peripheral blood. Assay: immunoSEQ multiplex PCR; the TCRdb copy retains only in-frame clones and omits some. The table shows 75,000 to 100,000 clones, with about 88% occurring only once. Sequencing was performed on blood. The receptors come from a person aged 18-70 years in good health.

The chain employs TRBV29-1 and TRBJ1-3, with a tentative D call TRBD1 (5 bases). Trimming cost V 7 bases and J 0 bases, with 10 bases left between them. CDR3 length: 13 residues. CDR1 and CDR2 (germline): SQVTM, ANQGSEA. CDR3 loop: CSAGGSSGNTIYF. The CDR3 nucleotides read TGCAGCGCCGGGGGATCCTCTGGAAACACCATATATTTT. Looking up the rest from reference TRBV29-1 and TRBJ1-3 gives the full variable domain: SAVISQKPSRDICQRGTSLTIQCQVDSQVTMMFWYRQQPGQSLTLIATANQGSEATYESGFVIDKFPISRPNLTFSTLTVSNMSPEDSSIYLCSAGGSSGNTIYFGEGSWLTVV.

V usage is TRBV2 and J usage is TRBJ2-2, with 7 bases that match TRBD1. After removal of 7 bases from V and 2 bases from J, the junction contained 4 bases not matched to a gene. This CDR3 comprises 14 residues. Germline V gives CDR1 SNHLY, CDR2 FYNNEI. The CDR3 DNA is TGTGCCAGCACCAGGGACAGAAACACCGGGGAGCTGTTTTTT. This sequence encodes CASTRDRNTGELFF.

CDR3 nucleotides: TGTGCCATCAGTGAGTCGGGGAATAGAAACTATGGCTACACCTTC. Translation gives CAISESGNRNYGYTF. This rearrangement joins TRBV10-3 to TRBJ1-2; D uncertain. Germline V gene lookup returns CDR1 ENHRY and CDR2 SYGVKD. The CDR3 has 15 residues. Trimming removed 0 bases at V and 2 bases at J, with 10 bases between.

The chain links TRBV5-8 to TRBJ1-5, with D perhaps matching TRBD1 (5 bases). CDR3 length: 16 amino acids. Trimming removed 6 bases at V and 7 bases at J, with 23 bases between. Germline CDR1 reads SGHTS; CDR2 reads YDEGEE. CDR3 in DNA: TGTGCCAGCAAGGATGTCGTAGGGACTCTTAAGCAGCCCCAGCATTTT. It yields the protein CASKDVVGTLKQPQHF.

The CDR3: CASSLIRATDTQYF. The CDR3 region has the DNA TGTGCCAGCAGTTTAATCCGAGCGACAGATACGCAGTATTTT. V is TRBV27 and J is TRBJ2-3; D ambiguous. From germline, CDR1 is MNHEY and CDR2 SMNVEV (reference sequence). Deletions cut 2 bases from V and 3 bases from J, with 9 bases between. The CDR3 spans 14 residues.

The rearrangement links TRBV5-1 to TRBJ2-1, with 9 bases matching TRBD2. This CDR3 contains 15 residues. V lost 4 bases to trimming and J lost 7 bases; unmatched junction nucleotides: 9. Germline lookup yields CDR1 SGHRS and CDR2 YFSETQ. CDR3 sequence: CASSQASGIWNEQFF. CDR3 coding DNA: TGCGCCAGCAGCCAAGCTAGCGGGATTTGGAATGAGCAGTTCTTC.

The CDR3 nucleotides read TGTGCCAGTTCAGTATTTTCCGGGAGCTACGAGCAGTACTTC. This translates into CASSVFSGSYEQYF. The V call is TRBV19, the J call TRBJ2-7; maybe TRBD2 (6 bases). With 8 bases removed from V and 3 bases from J, the gap between germline ends came to 17 bases. This CDR3 is 14 amino acids long. CDR1 and CDR2 (germline): LNHDA, SQIVND (reference sequence).

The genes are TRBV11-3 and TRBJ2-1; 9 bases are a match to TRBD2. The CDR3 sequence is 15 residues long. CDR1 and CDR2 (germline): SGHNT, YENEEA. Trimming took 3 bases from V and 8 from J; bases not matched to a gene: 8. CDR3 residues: CASSFGIAGVDEQFF. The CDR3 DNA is TGTGCCAGCAGCTTTGGTATAGCGGGAGTAGATGAGCAGTTCTTC. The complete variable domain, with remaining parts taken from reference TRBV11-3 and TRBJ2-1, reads EAGVVQSPRYKIIEKKQPVAFWCNPISGHNTLYWYLQNLGQGPELLIRYENEEAVDDSQLPKDRFSAERLKGVDSTLKIQPAELGDSAVYLCASSFGIAGVDEQFFGPGTRLTVL.

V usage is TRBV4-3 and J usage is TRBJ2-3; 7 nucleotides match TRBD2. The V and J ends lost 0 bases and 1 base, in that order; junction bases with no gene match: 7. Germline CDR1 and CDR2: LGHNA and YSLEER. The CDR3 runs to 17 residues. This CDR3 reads CASSQDRLGGGTDTQYF. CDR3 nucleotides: TGCGCCAGCAGCCAAGATCGGTTGGGGGGGGGCACAGATACGCAGTATTTT.

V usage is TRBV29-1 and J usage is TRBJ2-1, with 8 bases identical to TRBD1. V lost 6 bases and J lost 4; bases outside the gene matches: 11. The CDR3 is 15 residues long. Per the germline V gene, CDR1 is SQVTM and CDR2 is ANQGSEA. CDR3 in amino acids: CSVVGLDRAYNEQFF. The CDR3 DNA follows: TGCAGCGTAGTAGGTCTGGACAGGGCATACAATGAGCAGTTCTTC.

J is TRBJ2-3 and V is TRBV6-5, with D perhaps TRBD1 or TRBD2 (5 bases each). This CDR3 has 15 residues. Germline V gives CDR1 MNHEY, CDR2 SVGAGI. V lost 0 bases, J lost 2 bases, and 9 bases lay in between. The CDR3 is CASSYSGGPTDTQYF. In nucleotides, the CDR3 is TGTGCCAGCAGTTACTCTGGGGGACCCACAGATACGCAGTATTTT.

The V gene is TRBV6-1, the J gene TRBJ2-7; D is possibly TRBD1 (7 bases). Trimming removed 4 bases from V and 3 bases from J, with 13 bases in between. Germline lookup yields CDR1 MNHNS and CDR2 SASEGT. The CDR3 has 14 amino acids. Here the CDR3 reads CASSVAGGLYEQYF. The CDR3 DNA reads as TGTGCCAGCAGTGTCGCAGGGGGACTCTACGAGCAGTACTTC.

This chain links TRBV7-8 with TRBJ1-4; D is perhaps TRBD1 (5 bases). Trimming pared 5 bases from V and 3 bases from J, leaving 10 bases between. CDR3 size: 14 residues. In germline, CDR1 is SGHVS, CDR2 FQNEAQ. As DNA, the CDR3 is TGTGCCAGCAGCCGTATAGGGGCTAATGAAAAACTGTTTTTT. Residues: CASSRIGANEKLFF.

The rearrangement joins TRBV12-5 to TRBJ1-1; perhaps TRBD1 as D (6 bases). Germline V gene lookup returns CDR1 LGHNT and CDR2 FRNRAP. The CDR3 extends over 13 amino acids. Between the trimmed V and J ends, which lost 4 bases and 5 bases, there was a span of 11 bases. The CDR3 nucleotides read TGTGCTAGTGGTTGGAGGGGGGGGACTGAAGCTTTCTTT. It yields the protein CASGWRGGTEAFF.

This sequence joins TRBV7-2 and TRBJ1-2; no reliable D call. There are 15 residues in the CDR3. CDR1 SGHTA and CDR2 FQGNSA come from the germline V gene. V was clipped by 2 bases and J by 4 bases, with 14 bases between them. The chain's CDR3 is CASSLYAQSTYGYTF. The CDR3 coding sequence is TGTGCCAGCAGCTTATACGCGCAGTCCACCTATGGCTACACCTTC.

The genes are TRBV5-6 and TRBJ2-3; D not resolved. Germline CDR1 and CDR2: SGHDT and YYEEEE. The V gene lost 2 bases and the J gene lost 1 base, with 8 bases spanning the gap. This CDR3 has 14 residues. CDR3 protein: CASSFGFGTDTQYF. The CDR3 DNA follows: TGTGCCAGCAGCTTCGGCTTTGGCACAGATACGCAGTATTTT. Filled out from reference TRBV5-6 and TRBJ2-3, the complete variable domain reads DAGVTQSPTHLIKTRGQQVTLRCSPKSGHDTVSWYQQALGQGPQFIFQYYEEEERQRGNFPDRFSGHQFPNYSSELNVNALLLGDSALYLCASSFGFGTDTQYFGPGTRLTVL.

The chain's CDR3 is CASSLYGGNTEAFF. The CDR3 nucleotides are TGTGCCAGCAGCTTATACGGGGGGAACACTGAAGCTTTCTTT. The chain combines TRBV7-9 with TRBJ1-1; D may be TRBD1 (5 bases). This CDR3 region has 14 residues. Per germline, CDR1 SEHNR and CDR2 FQNEAQ (reference sequence). V dropped 2 bases and J dropped 1 base, with 8 bases sitting between them.

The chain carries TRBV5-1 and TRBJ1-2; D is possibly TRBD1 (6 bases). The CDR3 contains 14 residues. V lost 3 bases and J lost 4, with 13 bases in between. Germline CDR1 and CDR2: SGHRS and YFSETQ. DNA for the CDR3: TGCGCCAGCAGCTCCACGCAGGGGCTCTATGGCTACACCTTC. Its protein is CASSSTQGLYGYTF. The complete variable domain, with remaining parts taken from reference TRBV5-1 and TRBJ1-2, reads KAGVTQTPRYLIKTRGQQVTLSCSPISGHRSVSWYQQTPGQGLQFLFEYFSETQRNKGNFPGRFSGRQFSNSRSEMNVSTLELGDSALYLCASSSTQGLYGYTFGSGTRLTVV.

The CDR3: CASSFTPQWGRSYEQYF. The CDR3 coding sequence is TGTGCCAGCAGTTTTACCCCCCAATGGGGGAGGTCCTACGAGCAGTACTTC. This rearrangement joins TRBV28 to TRBJ2-7, with D possibly being TRBD2 (6 bases). The CDR3 loop spans 17 amino acids. Deletions cut 3 bases from V and 1 base from J, with 19 bases between. Per germline, CDR1 MDHEN and CDR2 SYDVKM.

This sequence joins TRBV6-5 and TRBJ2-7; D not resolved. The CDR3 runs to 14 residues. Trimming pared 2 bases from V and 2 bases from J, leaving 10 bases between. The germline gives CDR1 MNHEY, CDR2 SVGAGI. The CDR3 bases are TGTGCCAGCAGTTACGGGTACGGAGCCTACGAGCAGTACTTC. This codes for CASSYGYGAYEQYF.

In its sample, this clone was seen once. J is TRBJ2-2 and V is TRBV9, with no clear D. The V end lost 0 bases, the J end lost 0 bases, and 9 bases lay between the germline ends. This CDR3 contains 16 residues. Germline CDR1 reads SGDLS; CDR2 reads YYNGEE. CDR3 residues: CASSVGTFANTGELFF. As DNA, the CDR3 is TGTGCCAGCAGCGTAGGGACCTTCGCGAACACCGGGGAGCTGTTTTTT.

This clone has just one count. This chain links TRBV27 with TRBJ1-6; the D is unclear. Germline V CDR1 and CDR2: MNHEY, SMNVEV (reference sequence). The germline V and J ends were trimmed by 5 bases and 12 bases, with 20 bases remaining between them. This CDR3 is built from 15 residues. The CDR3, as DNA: TGTGCCAGCAGTGGATTAGGTACCGGGCCCCTACCCCTCCACTTT. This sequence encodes CASSGLGTGPLPLHF.

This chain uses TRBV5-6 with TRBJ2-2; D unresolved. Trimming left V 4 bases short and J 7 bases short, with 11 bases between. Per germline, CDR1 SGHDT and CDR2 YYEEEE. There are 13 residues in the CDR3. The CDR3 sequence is CASSQLRSGELFF. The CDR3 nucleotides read TGTGCCAGCAGCCAGTTACGGAGCGGGGAGCTGTTTTTT.

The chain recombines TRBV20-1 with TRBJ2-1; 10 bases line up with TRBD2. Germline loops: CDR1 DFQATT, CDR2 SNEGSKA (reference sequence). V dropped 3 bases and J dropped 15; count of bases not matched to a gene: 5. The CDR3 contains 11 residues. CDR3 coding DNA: TGCAGTGCTAGTTTGAGCGGGAGGGTGTTCTTC. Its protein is CSASLSGRVFF.

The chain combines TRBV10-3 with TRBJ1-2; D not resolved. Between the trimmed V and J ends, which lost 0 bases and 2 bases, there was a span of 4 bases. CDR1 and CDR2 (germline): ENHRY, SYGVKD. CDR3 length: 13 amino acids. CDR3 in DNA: TGTGCCATCAGTGAGTCGGGAAACTATGGCTACACCTTC. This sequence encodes CAISESGNYGYTF.

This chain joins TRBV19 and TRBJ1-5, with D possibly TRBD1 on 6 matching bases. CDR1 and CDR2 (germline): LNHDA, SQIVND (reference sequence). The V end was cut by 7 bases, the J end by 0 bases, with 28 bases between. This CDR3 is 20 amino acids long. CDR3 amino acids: CASTPSTGTQDPDSNQPQHF. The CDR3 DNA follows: TGTGCCAGTACCCCGAGTACCGGGACACAGGACCCCGATAGCAATCAGCCCCAGCATTTT.

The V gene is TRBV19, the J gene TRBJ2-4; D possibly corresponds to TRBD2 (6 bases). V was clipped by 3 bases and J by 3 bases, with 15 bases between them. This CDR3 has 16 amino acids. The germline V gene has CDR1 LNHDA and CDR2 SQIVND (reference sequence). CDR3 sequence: CASSISAGWGKNIQYF. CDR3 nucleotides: TGTGCCAGTAGTATTTCGGCGGGATGGGGCAAAAACATTCAGTACTTC. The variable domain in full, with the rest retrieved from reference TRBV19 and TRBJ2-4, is DGGITQSPKYLFRKEGQNVTLSCEQNLNHDAMYWYRQDPGQGLRLIYYSQIVNDFQKGDIAEGYSVSREKKESFPLTVTSAQKNPTAFYLCASSISAGWGKNIQYFGAGTRLSVL.